This T cell receptor (beta chain) was sequenced during a study of long-term antiretroviral therapy in people with HIV. Study overall: First collections came about a decade before the 2015 immediate-ART recommendation.

General study findings and limits: Clonal populations expanded prior to ART predominated within the repertoire at all time points.

Run at survey level, the immunoSEQ assay was version v3.0. TCRdb keeps only in-frame clones here, not all; method: immunoSEQ multiplex PCR. The sample includes tens of thousands of clones, 75% to 90% of them seen just once. About this clone itself: Its target is unknown.

Trimming took off 4 bases at V and 0 bases at J, with 15 bases between the two ends. This CDR3 has 16 amino acids. In germline, CDR1 is SGHDN, CDR2 FVKESK. Sequencing was performed on unsorted PBMCs, taken 1 year after starting antiretroviral therapy. The V and J genes are TRBV14 and TRBJ1-1; D is undetermined. The sequence came from a man aged 18 to 35 with HIV. CDR3 DNA sequence: TGTGCCAGCAGCCCGGGCATCGAGTTCATGAACACTGAAGCTTTCTTT. Translating it yields CASSPGIEFMNTEAFF.